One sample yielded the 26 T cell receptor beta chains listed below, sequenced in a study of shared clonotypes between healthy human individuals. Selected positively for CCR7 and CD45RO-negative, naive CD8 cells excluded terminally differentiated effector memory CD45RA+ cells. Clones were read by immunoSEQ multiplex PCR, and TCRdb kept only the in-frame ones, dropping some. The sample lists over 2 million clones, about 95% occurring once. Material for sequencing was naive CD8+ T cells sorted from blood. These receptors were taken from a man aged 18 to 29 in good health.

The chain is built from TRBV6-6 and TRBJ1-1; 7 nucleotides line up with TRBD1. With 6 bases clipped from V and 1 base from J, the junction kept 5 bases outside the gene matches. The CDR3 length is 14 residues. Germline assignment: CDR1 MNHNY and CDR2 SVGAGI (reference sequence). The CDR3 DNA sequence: TGTGCCAGCAGCCGGACAGGATCGAACACTGAAGCTTTCTTT. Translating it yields CASSRTGSNTEAFF.

The CDR3 DNA reads TGCGCCAGCAGCCAAGATGCGGGCGAGGGAGGGGATGAGCAGTTCTTC. This codes for CASSQDAGEGGDEQFF. V usage is TRBV4-3 and J usage is TRBJ2-1; 7 nucleotides match TRBD2. Germline V gives CDR1 LGHNA, CDR2 YSLEER. This CDR3 is 16 amino acids long. Germline trimming cut 0 bases from V and 8 bases from J; bases unmatched to any gene: 10.

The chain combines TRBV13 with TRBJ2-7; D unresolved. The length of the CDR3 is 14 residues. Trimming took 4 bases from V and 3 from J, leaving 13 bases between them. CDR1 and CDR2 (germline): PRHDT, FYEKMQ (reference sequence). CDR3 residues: CASSSQTSRYEQYF. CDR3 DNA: TGTGCCAGCAGCTCGCAAACAAGCCGCTACGAGCAGTACTTC.

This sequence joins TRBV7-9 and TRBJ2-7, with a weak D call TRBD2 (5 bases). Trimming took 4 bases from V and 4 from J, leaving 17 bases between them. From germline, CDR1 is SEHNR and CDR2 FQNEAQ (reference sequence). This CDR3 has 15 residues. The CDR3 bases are TGTGCCAGCAGCTCGCCCTGGACTCACCGTTACGAGCAGTACTTC. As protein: CASSSPWTHRYEQYF. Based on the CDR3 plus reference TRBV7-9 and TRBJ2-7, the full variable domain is DTGVSQNPRHKITKRGQNVTFRCDPISEHNRLYWYRQTLGQGPEFLTYFQNEAQLEKSRLLSDRFSAERPKGSFSTLEIQRTEQGDSAMYLCASSSPWTHRYEQYFGPGTRLTVT.

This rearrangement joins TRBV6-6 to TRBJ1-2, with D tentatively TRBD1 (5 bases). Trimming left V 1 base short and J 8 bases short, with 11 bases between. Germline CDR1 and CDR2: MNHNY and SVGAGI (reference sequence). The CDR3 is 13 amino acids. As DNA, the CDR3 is TGTGCCAGCAGTTACTTCGACAGCGAGGGCTACACCTTC. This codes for CASSYFDSEGYTF.

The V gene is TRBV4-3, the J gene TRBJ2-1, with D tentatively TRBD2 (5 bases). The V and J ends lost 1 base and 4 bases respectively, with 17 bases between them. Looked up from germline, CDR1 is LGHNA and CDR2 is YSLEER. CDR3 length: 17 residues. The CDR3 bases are TGCGCCAGCAGCCAAGGGGTGACTGGCGGGCCTTACAATGAGCAGTTCTTC. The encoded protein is CASSQGVTGGPYNEQFF.

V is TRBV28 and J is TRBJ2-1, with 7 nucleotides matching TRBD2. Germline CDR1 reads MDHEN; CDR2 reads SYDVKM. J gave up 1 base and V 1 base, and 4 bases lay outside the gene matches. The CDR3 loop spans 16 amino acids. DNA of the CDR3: TGTGCCAGCAGTTTATATCGGGGGGTTTCCTACAATGAGCAGTTCTTC. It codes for CASSLYRGVSYNEQFF.

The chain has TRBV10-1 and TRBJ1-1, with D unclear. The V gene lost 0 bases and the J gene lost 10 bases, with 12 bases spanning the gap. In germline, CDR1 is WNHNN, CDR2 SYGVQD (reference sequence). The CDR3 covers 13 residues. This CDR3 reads CASSESVGSGAFF. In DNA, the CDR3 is TGCGCCAGCAGTGAGTCGGTCGGCAGTGGAGCTTTCTTT.

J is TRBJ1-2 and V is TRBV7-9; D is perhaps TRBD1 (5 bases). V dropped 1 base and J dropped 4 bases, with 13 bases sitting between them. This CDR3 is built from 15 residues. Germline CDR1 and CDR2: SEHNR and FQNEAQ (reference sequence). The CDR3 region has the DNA TGTGCCAGCAGCTTAGGAACAGGCAATCTCTATGGCTACACCTTC. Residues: CASSLGTGNLYGYTF.

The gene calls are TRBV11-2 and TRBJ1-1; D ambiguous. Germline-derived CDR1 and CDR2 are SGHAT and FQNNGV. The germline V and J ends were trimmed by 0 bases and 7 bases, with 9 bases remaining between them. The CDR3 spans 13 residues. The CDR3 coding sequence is TGTGCCAGCAGCTTAGAGAGGTCGTATGAAGCTTTCTTT. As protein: CASSLERSYEAFF.

The CDR3 region is CASSVAQGAANEKLFF. For the CDR3, the DNA is TGTGCCAGCAGTGTGGCACAGGGGGCGGCTAATGAAAAACTGTTTTTT. The chain joins TRBV2 to TRBJ1-4; TRBD1 agrees at 9 bases. The V segment lost 4 bases and the J segment 3 bases; nucleotides outside the gene matches: 6. The CDR3 extends over 16 amino acids. The germline V gene has CDR1 SNHLY and CDR2 FYNNEI. Supplemented by reference TRBV2 and TRBJ1-4, the full variable domain reads EPEVTQTPSHQVTQMGQEVILRCVPISNHLYFYWYRQILGQKVEFLVSFYNNEISEKSEIFDDQFSVERPDGSNFTLKIRSTKLEDSAMYFCASSVAQGAANEKLFFGSGTQLSVL.

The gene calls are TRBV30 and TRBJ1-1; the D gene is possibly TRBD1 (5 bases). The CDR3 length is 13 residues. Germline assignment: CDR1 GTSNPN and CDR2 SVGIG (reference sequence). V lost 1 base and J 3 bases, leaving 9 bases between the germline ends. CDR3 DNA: TGTGCCTGGAGTGGGGGAGGGGACACTGAAGCTTTCTTT. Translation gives CAWSGGGDTEAFF.

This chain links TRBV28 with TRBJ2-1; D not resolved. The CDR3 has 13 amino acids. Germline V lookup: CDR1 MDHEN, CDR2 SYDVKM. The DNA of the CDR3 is TGTGCTCCCACCCCACCCCCCTACAATGAGCAGTTCTTC. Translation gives CAPTPPPYNEQFF.

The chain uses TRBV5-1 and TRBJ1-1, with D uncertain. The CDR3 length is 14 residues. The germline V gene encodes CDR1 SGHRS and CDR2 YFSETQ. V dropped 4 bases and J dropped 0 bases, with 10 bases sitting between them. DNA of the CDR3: TGCGCCAGCAGCCAAGAAGCGCTGAACACTGAAGCTTTCTTT. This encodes CASSQEALNTEAFF.

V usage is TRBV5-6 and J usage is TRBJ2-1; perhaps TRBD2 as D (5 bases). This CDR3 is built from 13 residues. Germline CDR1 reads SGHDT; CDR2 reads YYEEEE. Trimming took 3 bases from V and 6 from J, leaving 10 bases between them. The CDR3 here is CASSWEYLNEQFF. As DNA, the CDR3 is TGTGCCAGCAGCTGGGAGTATCTCAATGAGCAGTTCTTC.

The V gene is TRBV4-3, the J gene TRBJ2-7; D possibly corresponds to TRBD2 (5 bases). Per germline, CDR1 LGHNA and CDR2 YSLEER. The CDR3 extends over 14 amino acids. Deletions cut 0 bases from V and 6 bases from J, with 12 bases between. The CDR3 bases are TGCGCCAGCAGCCAAGATTTAGAGGGCACCGAGCAGTACTTC. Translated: CASSQDLEGTEQYF.

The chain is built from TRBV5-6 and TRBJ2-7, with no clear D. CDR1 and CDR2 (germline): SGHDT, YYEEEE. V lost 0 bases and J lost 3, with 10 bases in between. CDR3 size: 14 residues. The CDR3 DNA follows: TGTGCCAGCAGCTTGGGGGTACAGTTCTACGAGCAGTACTTC. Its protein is CASSLGVQFYEQYF. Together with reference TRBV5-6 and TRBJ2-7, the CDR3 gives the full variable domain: DAGVTQSPTHLIKTRGQQVTLRCSPKSGHDTVSWYQQALGQGPQFIFQYYEEEERQRGNFPDRFSGHQFPNYSSELNVNALLLGDSALYLCASSLGVQFYEQYFGPGTRLTVT.

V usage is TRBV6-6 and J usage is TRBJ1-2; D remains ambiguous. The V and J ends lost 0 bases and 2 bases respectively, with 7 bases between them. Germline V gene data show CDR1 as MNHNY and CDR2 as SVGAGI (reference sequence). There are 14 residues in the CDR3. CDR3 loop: CASSYSDENYGYTF. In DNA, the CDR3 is TGTGCCAGCAGTTACTCGGATGAGAACTATGGCTACACCTTC.

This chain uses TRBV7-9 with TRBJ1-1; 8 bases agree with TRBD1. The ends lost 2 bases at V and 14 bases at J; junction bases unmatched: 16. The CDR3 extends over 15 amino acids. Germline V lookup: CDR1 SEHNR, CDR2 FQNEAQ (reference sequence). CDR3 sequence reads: CASSLTSPGGAGLFF. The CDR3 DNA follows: TGTGCCAGCAGCTTAACTTCTCCAGGGGGCGCAGGGCTATTCTTT.

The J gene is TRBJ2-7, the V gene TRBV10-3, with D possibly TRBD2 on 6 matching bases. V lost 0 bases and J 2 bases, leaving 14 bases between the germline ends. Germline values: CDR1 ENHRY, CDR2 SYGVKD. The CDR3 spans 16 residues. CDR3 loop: CAISESRAGLAYEQYF. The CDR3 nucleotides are TGTGCCATCAGTGAGTCGAGGGCGGGGCTCGCCTACGAGCAGTACTTC.

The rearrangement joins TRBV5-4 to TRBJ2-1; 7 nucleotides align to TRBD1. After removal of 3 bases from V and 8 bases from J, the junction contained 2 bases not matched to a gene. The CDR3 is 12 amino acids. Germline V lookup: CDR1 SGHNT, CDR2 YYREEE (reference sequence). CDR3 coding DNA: TGTGCCAGCAGCTGGACAGGCGATGAGCAGTTCTTC. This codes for CASSWTGDEQFF.

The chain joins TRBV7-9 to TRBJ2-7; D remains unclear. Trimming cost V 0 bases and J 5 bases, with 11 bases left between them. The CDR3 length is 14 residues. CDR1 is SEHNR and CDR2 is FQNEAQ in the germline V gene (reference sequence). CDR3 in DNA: TGTGCCAGCAGCTTAGCGGATTGGGGAAACGAGCAGTACTTC. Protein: CASSLADWGNEQYF.

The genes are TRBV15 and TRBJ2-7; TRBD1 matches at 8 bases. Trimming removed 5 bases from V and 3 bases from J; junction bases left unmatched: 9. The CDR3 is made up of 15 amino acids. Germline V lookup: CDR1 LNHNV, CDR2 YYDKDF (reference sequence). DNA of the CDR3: TGTGCCACCAGCGAGGGGGGACAGGTTAACTACGAGCAGTACTTC. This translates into CATSEGGQVNYEQYF.

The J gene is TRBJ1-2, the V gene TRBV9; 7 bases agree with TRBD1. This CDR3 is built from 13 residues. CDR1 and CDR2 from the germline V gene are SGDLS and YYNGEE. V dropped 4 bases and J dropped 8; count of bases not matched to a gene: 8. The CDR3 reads CASSPTGVGGYTF. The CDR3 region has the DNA TGTGCCAGCAGCCCAACAGGGGTAGGGGGCTACACCTTC.

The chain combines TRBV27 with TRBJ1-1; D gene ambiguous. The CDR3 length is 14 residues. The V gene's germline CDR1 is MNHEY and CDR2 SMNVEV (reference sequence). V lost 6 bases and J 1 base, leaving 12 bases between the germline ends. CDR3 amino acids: CASRVLETNTEAFF. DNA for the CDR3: TGTGCCAGCAGGGTTTTAGAAACGAACACTGAAGCTTTCTTT.

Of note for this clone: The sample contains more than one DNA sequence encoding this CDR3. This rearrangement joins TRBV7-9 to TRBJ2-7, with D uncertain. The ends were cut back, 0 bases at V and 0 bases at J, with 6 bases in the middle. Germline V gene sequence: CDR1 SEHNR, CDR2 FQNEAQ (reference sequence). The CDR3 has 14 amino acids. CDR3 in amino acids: CASSLAGVSYEQYF. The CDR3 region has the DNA TGTGCCAGCAGCTTAGCTGGGGTCTCCTACGAGCAGTACTTC.